The rows below give T cell receptor beta chains drawn from one sample of a study of T cells in Graves' hyperthyroidism and ophthalmopathy. Via MiXCR, TCRdb re-called the multiplex PCR reads, giving one row per CDR3 protein. The sample holds 40,000 to 60,000 distinct CDR3 sequences; 48% are singletons and the top ten take about a tenth. The source material was blood. The receptor set was obtained from a woman aged 45-60 years with Graves' ophthalmopathy. CDR3s include the opening cysteine and the closing phenylalanine or tryptophan. A clone size is listed for some rows: how often the clone was seen (once, few, many), or a class if it is expanded.

cdr3_aa,v_call,clone_size,j_call
CSARSGETGTDTQYF,TRBV20-1,many,TRBJ2-3
CASSGGGQTYEQYF,TRBV27,many,TRBJ2-7
CASFRGVSDNEQFF,TRBV5-6,-,-
CSARDGGATEAFF,TRBV20-1,-,TRBJ1-1
CASSSIDRGETQYF,TRBV11-2,many,TRBJ2-5
CASSARTGGIQYF,TRBV10-1,-,TRBJ2-4
CSARTGTAYNSPLHF,TRBV20-1,few,TRBJ1-6
CSARDGGSSYEQYF,TRBV20-1,-,TRBJ2-7
CSARVGPNTIYF,TRBV20-1,-,TRBJ1-3
CSARNWVGTGVNQPQHF,TRBV20-1,many,TRBJ1-5
CSARVKQLETQCF,TRBV20-1,-,TRBJ2-5
CASSSARDIETQYF,TRBV27,many,TRBJ2-5
CAITQGTGNTEAFF,TRBV10-3,-,TRBJ1-1
CAPVFQGGGYTF,TRBV10-2,medium-sized,TRBJ1-2
CSARSSTIRYEQYF,TRBV20-1,many,TRBJ2-7
CASSTTGTSSTDTQYF,TRBV28,many,TRBJ2-3
CASSLNGGSINEQFF,TRBV5-8,many,TRBJ2-1
CASQGAEAFF,TRBV12-3/TRBV12-4,many,TRBJ1-1
CASSRQGEGPEAFF,TRBV4-2,many,TRBJ1-1
CASSIRGLADITDTQYF,TRBV19,many,TRBJ2-3
CASSDEGRANYGYTF,TRBV10-2,-,TRBJ1-2
CASSDDRVAKNIQYF,TRBV25-1,many,TRBJ2-4
CSALRTGGTQYF,TRBV20-1,-,TRBJ2-5
CASRIRREGLNEQFF,TRBV12-3/TRBV12-4,many,TRBJ2-1
CATFGGQGNTEAFF,TRBV24-1,-,TRBJ1-1
CAIRFGSYNEQLF,TRBV10-3,-,TRBJ2-1
CVSGERPTGELFF,TRBV7-9,once,TRBJ2-2
CASSYREGEQYF,TRBV6-6,many,TRBJ2-7
CASSPSQGYNIEAFF,TRBV11-2,-,TRBJ1-1
CASSYLGLAEYTGELFF,TRBV6-5,many,TRBJ2-2
CASSPTSGSGGTQYF,TRBV7-8,medium-sized,TRBJ2-5
CASSTTGGGEQFF,TRBV19,many,TRBJ2-1
CASSYSIRVTDTQYF,TRBV2,-,TRBJ2-3
CASRSNPGAEQFF,TRBV5-4,many,TRBJ2-1
CASSPSRGRGLETQYF,TRBV11-2,many,TRBJ2-5
CASSVEGGETQYF,TRBV9,-,TRBJ2-5
CASSDRDPAYEQYF,TRBV7-9,once,TRBJ2-7
CSAPDWGGTYNEQFF,TRBV20-1,once,TRBJ2-1
CASSLARAGSGYEQYF,TRBV5-5,many,TRBJ2-7
CASSPGTSGAREQYF,TRBV4-2,many,TRBJ2-7
CATSRATSGSYEQYF,TRBV15,many,TRBJ2-7
CATSRDPHQPQHF,TRBV15,medium-sized,TRBJ1-5
CASRPGTGFGGRHQPQHF,TRBV6-5,many,TRBJ1-5
CASSARPELNTEAFF,TRBV11-1,many,TRBJ1-1
CASSPGTGDEKLFF,TRBV25-1,-,TRBJ1-4
CASSYESRTNTGEGVNEQFF,TRBV11-2,-,TRBJ2-1
CASSTTGGASYNEQFF,TRBV6-5,many,TRBJ2-1
CASSLGVGGWGQYF,TRBV5-5,many,TRBJ2-7
CASSLWGTEAFF,TRBV13,many,TRBJ1-1
CATRGSGGTDTQYF,TRBV24-1,-,TRBJ2-3
CAIRQGVSGIEAFF,TRBV10-3,many,TRBJ1-1
CASSLRAGEPYEQYF,TRBV7-2,many,TRBJ2-7
CASSWQGDYEQYF,TRBV19,many,TRBJ2-7
CASRPRGGSGNTIYF,TRBV2,-,TRBJ1-3